The present TCR beta chain was sequenced within a study of control samples from healthy donors and cancer patients. The table came from immunoSEQ multiplex PCR; TCRdb's copy has only in-frame clones and leaves some out. This repertoire shows about 180,000 clones, approximately 91% found once; its top ten account for 2% to 2.5%. This CDR3 spans 15 amino acids. The material sequenced was blood. The chain links TRBV21-1 to TRBJ1-2; TRBD1, the table's D call, lacks a check against the DNA. TRBV21-1 represents a pseudogene. The TCR sequence derives from a woman in her thirties or forties in good health. The DNA for the CDR3 is TGTGCCAGCAGCGGACCTGAACTAAGGGGGTATGGCTACACCTTC. It is translated as CASSGPELRGYGYTF.